The following is a T cell receptor (beta chain) sequence with its context. What it recognizes is unknown. Germline CDR1 is LNHDA and CDR2 is SQIVND (reference sequence). This CDR3 comprises 14 residues. V shed 2 bases and J shed 3 bases, with 11 bases lying between them. Clones were sequenced by immunoSEQ multiplex PCR, and TCRdb holds only the in-frame ones, with some missing. Seen here are about 100,000 clones, roughly 87% observed once, and the top ten hold more than 0.75%. These data are taken from a study of graft-versus-host responses after intestinal transplantation. Study-level background: Recipients obtained multivisceral, liver-intestinal, or isolated intestinal transplants.

The V and J genes are TRBV19 and TRBJ2-7, with D possibly TRBD2 on 5 matching bases. The TCR originated in a human donor who was the organ donor for an intestinal transplant. The source material was unstimulated CD4+ T cells sorted from spleen or lymph node cells, sampled before transplant. DNA of the CDR3: TGTGCCAGTAGTATACAAAGCGGCAGCTACGAGCAGTACTTC. Protein sequence: CASSIQSGSYEQYF.